This T cell receptor (beta chain) comes out of a study of shared clonotypes between healthy human individuals. In the study overall: Per-donor plates numbered three CD4 naive, three CD4 memory, two CD8 naive and one CD8 memory.

The study's findings and limits: The generation probabilities recorded for non-shared clonotypes fell below those of clonotypes shared by all four donors.

A word on this clone: The antigen remains undetermined.

Selected positively for CCR7 and CD45RO-negative, naive CD8 cells excluded terminally differentiated effector memory CD45RA+ cells. Assay: immunoSEQ multiplex PCR; the TCRdb copy retains only in-frame clones and omits some. The sample lists about 2.1 million clones, about 93% occurring once. The CDR3 runs to 15 residues. Germline V gives CDR1 MNHEY, CDR2 SMNVEV (reference sequence). Germline trimming cut 6 bases from V and 6 bases from J; bases unmatched to any gene: 8. Source material: naive CD8+ T cells from PBMCs. The rearrangement links TRBV27 to TRBJ1-4, with 9 bases lining up with TRBD1. The receptor was derived from a man aged 18 to 30 in good health. Some clones in this sample may be carry-over from other donors' samples. The CDR3, as DNA: TGTGCCAGCAGAAAATGGGACAGGGAAGATGAAAAACTGTTTTTT. Encoded protein: CASRKWDREDEKLFF.